This passage covers 28 T cell receptor beta chains from one sample sequenced in a study of spatial heterogeneity in lung cancer (dated by TCRdb to between 2018 and 2021). The time point label on this specimen signifies: sample taken at primary tumor resection. Whole RNA extracted from tumor and nontumor lung tissue, or from cryopreserved PBMC samples, was used for TCR sequencing without cell sorting. Library construction relied on 5' RACE. Sequencing took place on a NextSeq 500. TCRdb redid the processing of the public reads, applying fastp at Q25 and MiXCR, and retained in-frame beta chains. Merged by CDR3 protein, the rows form single entries marked with the most common genes and DNA. For this sample the table gives about 6,900 distinct CDR3 sequences, of which around 5% were detected only once. The top ten clones comprise 9% of the sample. The sample here was normal lung tissue next to the tumor, taken at surgery. The receptors were sampled from a female donor with early-stage non-small cell lung cancer.

By share, this clonotype counts as medium-sized. For a library built for alpha chains, this beta chain is a stray read; little rests on its size. The rearrangement links TRBV5-4 to TRBJ2-5, with TRBD2 identical over 11 bases. Germline trimming cut 5 bases from V and 5 bases from J; bases unmatched to any gene: 11. This CDR3 spans 16 amino acids. Germline V gives CDR1 SGHNT, CDR2 YYREEE (reference sequence). CDR3 sequence reads: CASRYDSGRAVETQYF. The DNA of the CDR3 is TGTGCCAGCAGATACGATAGCGGGAGGGCCGTGGAGACCCAGTACTTC.

This clonotype is labeled medium-sized. For a library built for alpha chains, this beta chain is a stray read; little rests on its size. This chain uses TRBV10-3 with TRBJ1-5; no firm D call. Germline loops: CDR1 ENHRY, CDR2 SYGVKD. This CDR3 is built from 12 residues. V was shortened by 8 bases and J by 0 bases, with 5 bases between the two germline ends. CDR3 coding DNA: TGTGCCATCTCAGATAGCAATCAGCCCCAGCATTTT. This codes for CAISDSNQPQHF.

In this sample, this clonotype is medium-sized. With the library built for alpha chains, this beta chain is off target and its frequency is not meaningful. The rearrangement uses TRBV7-9 and TRBJ2-1, with 10 bases matching TRBD2. The trim removed 5 bases at V and 8 bases at J, leaving 18 bases unmatched. The CDR3 spans 18 residues. Per the germline V gene, CDR1 is SEHNR and CDR2 is FQNEAQ (reference sequence). CDR3: CASSPPPGTSGVWDEQFF. The CDR3 DNA reads as TGTGCCAGCAGCCCCCCCCCTGGAACTAGCGGGGTCTGGGATGAGCAGTTCTTC.

In its sample, this clonotype was seen many times. With the library built for alpha chains, this beta chain is off target and its frequency is not meaningful. V gene TRBV5-1 combines with J gene TRBJ1-2; 7 bases match TRBD1. The J segment lost 1 base and the V segment lost 4 bases, leaving 7 bases of the junction unmatched. The CDR3 sequence is 15 residues long. Germline V gene lookup returns CDR1 SGHRS and CDR2 YFSETQ. The CDR3 region is CASSPGQRNNYGYTF. The CDR3 nucleotides read TGCGCCAGCAGCCCGGGACAGCGAAATAACTATGGCTACACCTTC.

Points on this clonotype: Being one base from a much bigger clone, this may be a read error. This beta chain slipped into a library made for alpha chains as a stray read, so its size is not meaningful. The V gene is TRBV29-1, the J gene TRBJ1-1; D perhaps matches TRBD1 (6 bases). Germline CDR1 is SQVTM and CDR2 is ANQGSEA. The CDR3 consists of 16 residues. Trimming removed 6 bases at V and 3 bases at J, with 23 bases between. The CDR3 protein is CSVKGTLGAGDTEAFF. CDR3 sequence (DNA): TGCAGCGTGAAAGGCACGCTCGGGGCAGGGGACACTGAAGCTTTCTTT. Supplemented by reference TRBV29-1 and TRBJ1-1, the full variable domain reads SAVISQKPSRDICQRGTSLTIQCQVDSQVTMMFWYRQQPGQSLTLIATANQGSEATYESGFVIDKFPISRPNLTFSTLTVSNMSPEDSSIYLCSVKGTLGAGDTEAFFGQGTRLTVV.

This clonotype was counted between two and nine times. The library was designed around alpha chains, so this beta chain is a stray read whose abundance carries little weight. The chain has TRBV4-1 and TRBJ1-1; D is uncertain. CDR3 length equals 15 residues. With 2 bases removed from V and 0 bases from J, the gap between germline ends came to 10 bases. Germline lookup yields CDR1 MGHRA and CDR2 YSYEKL. CDR3 residues: CASSQQDGVNTEAFF. The CDR3 DNA reads as TGCGCCAGCAGCCAACAGGACGGAGTGAACACTGAAGCTTTCTTT.

This clonotype showed up just a few times. Because the library targeted alpha chains, this beta chain is an off-target read whose size means little. The gene calls are TRBV30 and TRBJ2-7; TRBD1 or TRBD2 may be the D gene (5 bases each). Trimming removed 4 bases from V and 3 bases from J, with 16 bases in between. The CDR3 totals 14 residues. Germline lookup yields CDR1 GTSNPN and CDR2 SVGIG (reference sequence). The CDR3 DNA reads TGTGCCTGGACCGTCAGGGAGCGGAGCTACGAGCAGTACTTC. Encoded protein: CAWTVRERSYEQYF.

This clonotype was counted ten times or more. As an off-target read in a library built for alpha chains, this beta chain has a frequency of little significance. V gene TRBV18 combines with J gene TRBJ1-1; 8 bases are a match to TRBD1. The CDR3 is made up of 16 amino acids. The V and J ends lost 6 bases and 6 bases, in that order; junction bases with no gene match: 15. Germline lookup yields CDR1 KGHSH and CDR2 LQKENI. The chain's CDR3 is CASSHGQGALTAEAFF. The CDR3 bases are TGTGCCAGCTCCCACGGGCAGGGGGCGCTTACGGCTGAAGCTTTCTTT.

This clonotype has a count of ten or more. This beta chain is off target for a library built for alpha chains, so its abundance means little. CDR3 bases: TGTGCCAGTAGAAGGACAGGGAGGTCCGCAGATACGCAGTATTTT. Protein sequence: CASRRTGRSADTQYF. The chain couples TRBV19 to TRBJ2-3; TRBD1 agrees at 8 bases. The J segment lost 4 bases and the V segment lost 6 bases, leaving 9 bases of the junction unmatched. The CDR3 loop spans 15 amino acids. The germline V gene has CDR1 LNHDA and CDR2 SQIVND (reference sequence).

This clonotype was seen ten or more times. Since the library was made to target alpha chains, this beta chain is a stray read and its abundance is not meaningful. The chain links TRBV10-3 to TRBJ1-2, with TRBD1 matching over 10 bases. The V gene end was trimmed by 3 bases and the J gene end by 6 bases; junction bases not matched to a gene: 1. This CDR3 comprises 13 residues. Germline V gene sequence: CDR1 ENHRY, CDR2 SYGVKD. CDR3 DNA: TGTGCCATCAGTGACGGACAGGGGGATGGCTACACCTTC. This sequence encodes CAISDGQGDGYTF.

By sample fraction, this clonotype is medium-sized. This beta chain was picked up by a library intended for alpha chains and is off target, so its count carries little meaning. This rearrangement joins TRBV10-3 to TRBJ2-7; no definite D call. V shed 3 bases and J shed 3 bases, with 18 bases lying between them. The germline CDR1 and CDR2 sequences are ENHRY and SYGVKD. The CDR3 is 16 amino acids. The CDR3 spells CAISDPPGLKYYEQYF. For the CDR3, the DNA is TGTGCCATCAGTGACCCCCCGGGCCTCAAATACTACGAGCAGTACTTC.

This clonotype is deemed large. Little can be read into the size of this beta chain, an off-target read in a library designed for alpha chains. The chain is built from TRBV9 and TRBJ2-2, with D perhaps assigned TRBD1 or TRBD2 (5 bases each). Per germline, CDR1 SGDLS and CDR2 YYNGEE. The CDR3 has 14 amino acids. V dropped 4 bases and J dropped 2 bases, with 9 bases sitting between them. The CDR3 is CASSPGPNTGELFF. CDR3 in DNA: TGTGCCAGCAGCCCGGGACCCAACACCGGGGAGCTGTTTTTT.

By sample fraction, this clonotype is medium-sized. Since the library was made to target alpha chains, this beta chain is a stray read and its abundance is not meaningful. The gene calls are TRBV28 and TRBJ2-3; 8 bases fit TRBD2. The CDR3 extends over 17 amino acids. The germline CDR1 and CDR2 sequences are MDHEN and SYDVKM. Trimming took 3 bases from V and 6 from J; bases not matched to a gene: 14. The CDR3 here is CASSFPNPGREADTQYF. Here the CDR3 DNA reads TGTGCCAGCAGTTTCCCCAACCCCGGGAGGGAGGCGGATACGCAGTATTTT.

This clonotype ranks as medium-sized (0.01 to 0.1%). This beta chain represents an off-target read in a library built for alpha chains; its size is of limited meaning. The V call is TRBV15, the J call TRBJ2-1, with D possibly matching TRBD2 (6 bases). Germline CDR1 and CDR2: LNHNV and YYDKDF (reference sequence). Trimming left V 3 bases short and J 4 bases short, with 16 bases between. The CDR3 is 16 amino acids. The CDR3 protein is CATSSPRASEYNEQFF. The CDR3 nucleotides read TGTGCCACCAGCAGTCCTAGGGCTAGCGAGTACAATGAGCAGTTCTTC.

This clonotype was recorded many times. A library prepared for alpha chains yielded this beta chain as an off-target read; its size is of little meaning. The rearrangement joins TRBV5-1 to TRBJ1-2; no clear D. Germline CDR1 SGHRS, CDR2 YFSETQ. V was trimmed by 0 bases and J by 2 bases, leaving 8 bases between them. The CDR3 totals 14 residues. CDR3 in amino acids: CASSLESPNYGYTF. The CDR3 nucleotides are TGCGCCAGCAGCTTGGAATCCCCGAACTATGGCTACACCTTC.

In its sample, this clonotype was seen a few times. This beta chain appears as a stray read in a library generated for alpha chains; its size is not informative. The rearrangement links TRBV2 to TRBJ2-3, with 9 bases matching TRBD2. V shed 2 bases, J shed 3 bases, and the junction held 3 bases outside the gene matches. There are 15 residues in the CDR3. Germline V CDR1 and CDR2: SNHLY, FYNNEI. The DNA of the CDR3 is TGTGCCAGCAGTGAACTAGCGGGATTAACAGATACGCAGTATTTT. Its translation: CASSELAGLTDTQYF.

This clonotype is labeled as medium-sized. As an off-target read in a library built for alpha chains, this beta chain has a frequency of little significance. V gene TRBV9 combines with J gene TRBJ2-1; no firm D call. The CDR3 has 13 amino acids. Trimming pared 4 bases from V and 5 bases from J, leaving 10 bases between. Per the germline V gene, CDR1 is SGDLS and CDR2 is YYNGEE. The CDR3 here is CASSTRPDNEQFF. The CDR3 region has the DNA TGTGCCAGCAGCACCCGACCCGACAATGAGCAGTTCTTC.

On this clonotype: This beta chain is an unintended read in a library built for alpha chains; its size means little. The chain combines TRBV20-1 with TRBJ2-2, with D tentatively TRBD2 (6 bases). The length of the CDR3 is 17 residues. The germline CDR1 and CDR2 sequences are DFQATT and SNEGSKA (reference sequence). V was trimmed by 4 bases and J by 0 bases, leaving 18 bases between them. CDR3 DNA: TGCAGTGCTATTCGGGCTAGGCGGGGACCGAACACCGGGGAGCTGTTTTTT. Its translation: CSAIRARRGPNTGELFF.

This clonotype was recorded many times. The library was designed around alpha chains, so this beta chain is a stray read whose abundance carries little weight. V gene TRBV11-2 combines with J gene TRBJ2-2; TRBD1 agrees at 8 bases. Germline loops: CDR1 SGHAT, CDR2 FQNNGV. The CDR3 has 15 amino acids. The junction had 4 bases not matched to a gene; V was cut back by 4 bases and J by 3 bases. Here the CDR3 reads CASSYQGAYTGELFF. DNA of the CDR3: TGTGCCAGCAGCTACCAGGGGGCCTACACCGGGGAGCTGTTTTTT.

This clonotype is medium-sized. Being off target in a library aimed at alpha chains, this beta chain has a size of little meaning. The chain employs TRBV19 and TRBJ2-1, with 8 bases aligning to TRBD2. The CDR3 is 14 residues long. V was clipped by 3 bases and J by 10 bases; unmatched bases: 8. The germline gives CDR1 LNHDA, CDR2 SQIVND (reference sequence). The CDR3 sequence: CASSIGGPSGEQFF. The CDR3 region has the DNA TGTGCCAGTAGTATTGGAGGTCCTAGCGGGGAGCAGTTCTTC.

This clonotype rates as medium-sized. As an off-target read in a library built for alpha chains, this beta chain has a frequency of little significance. The rearrangement joins TRBV25-1 to TRBJ2-5; D call uncertain. Germline V lookup: CDR1 MGHDK, CDR2 SYGVNS. The CDR3 is 13 residues long. Trimming removed 1 base at V and 5 bases at J, with 8 bases between. CDR3 DNA: TGTGCCAGCAGTGAATCACCGGTGGAGACCCAGTACTTC. Its translation: CASSESPVETQYF.

This clonotype was observed at least ten times. Since it is a stray read in a library aimed at alpha chains, this beta chain has a size that is not meaningful. V gene TRBV20-1 combines with J gene TRBJ2-7; 12 nucleotides match TRBD2. Germline V CDR1 and CDR2: DFQATT, SNEGSKA (reference sequence). Trimming took 6 bases from V and 4 from J; bases not matched to a gene: 7. This CDR3 is built from 14 residues. As DNA, the CDR3 is TGCAGTGCCTTGACTAGCGGGAGTCGGTACGAGCAGTACTTC. This translates into CSALTSGSRYEQYF.

This clonotype was detected a few times. This beta chain is off target for a library built for alpha chains, so its abundance means little. The chain carries TRBV4-1 and TRBJ1-2; D unclear. V gave up 0 bases and J gave up 4 bases, with 12 bases separating them. The CDR3 spans 15 residues. Germline CDR1 reads MGHRA; CDR2 reads YSYEKL. The chain's CDR3 is CASSQEILVSYGYTF. The CDR3, as DNA: TGCGCCAGCAGCCAAGAAATTTTGGTGAGCTATGGCTACACCTTC.

This clonotype was seen many times. Being off target in a library aimed at alpha chains, this beta chain has a size of little meaning. The V gene is TRBV20-1, the J gene TRBJ2-1; 9 bases match TRBD2. Per germline, CDR1 DFQATT and CDR2 SNEGSKA (reference sequence). Trimming took 0 bases from V and 9 from J; bases not matched to a gene: 9. CDR3 size: 15 residues. The chain's CDR3 is CSARDPAGGGSEQFF. In DNA, the CDR3 is TGCAGTGCTAGAGACCCAGCGGGAGGCGGTAGTGAGCAGTTCTTC.

Points on this clonotype: This may come from a read error, since a much larger clone is one base off. With the library built for alpha chains, this beta chain is off target and its frequency is not meaningful. The chain joins TRBV5-6 to TRBJ2-3; D is ambiguous. This CDR3 is 12 amino acids long. Germline loops: CDR1 SGHDT, CDR2 YYEEEE. Trimming took off 4 bases at V and 8 bases at J, with 11 bases between the two ends. Written as DNA, the CDR3 is TGTGCCAGCAGCCATTGCCCCCGTACGCAGTATTTT. Amino acid sequence: CASSHCPRTQYF.

A note on this clonotype: This beta chain is an off-target read within a library intended for alpha chains, so its frequency means little. This chain joins TRBV10-3 and TRBJ2-1, with D tentatively TRBD2 (6 bases). CDR3 length equals 14 residues. CDR1 is ENHRY, CDR2 SYGVKD, per germline. The V end lost 4 bases, the J end lost 6 bases, and 13 bases lay between the germline ends. This CDR3 is CAISVPAGGNEQFF. The DNA for the CDR3 is TGTGCCATCAGTGTGCCAGCGGGCGGCAATGAGCAGTTCTTC.

This clonotype was picked up many times. This beta chain represents an off-target read in a library built for alpha chains; its size is of limited meaning. The CDR3 DNA follows: TGTGCCAGCAGCCGCGGGACTAGCTTGGATGAGCAGTTCTTC. As protein: CASSRGTSLDEQFF. The chain uses TRBV7-2 and TRBJ2-1, with 9 bases identical to TRBD2. The CDR3 is 14 amino acids. Germline CDR1 is SGHTA and CDR2 is FQGNSA. V lost 5 bases, J lost 8 bases, and 7 bases stayed unmatched.

Notes on this clonotype: This beta chain slipped into a library made for alpha chains as a stray read, so its size is not meaningful. The chain recombines TRBV9 with TRBJ2-7; 14 nucleotides line up with TRBD2. The CDR3 runs 15 residues. Germline V gives CDR1 SGDLS, CDR2 YYNGEE. V gave up 3 bases and J gave up 4 bases; unmatched junction bases: 3. As DNA, the CDR3 is TGTGCCAGCAGCGCGGGACTAGCGGGAGAATACGAGCAGTACTTC. Translating gives CASSAGLAGEYEQYF.